The T cell receptor beta chain under discussion was sequenced for a study of T cell clonotyping in hematopoietic cell transplantation listed by TCRdb under 2021. Notes on the research overall: In the study, fewer than 150 blood samples were gathered from 35 consecutive transplant recipients and their related donors. Patients were recruited between September 2015 and 2017 and followed until September 2020 or death. What the work shows at the level of the full study, not this receptor alone: Just a small fraction of recipient repertoires overlapped with donor repertoires, and more than 97% appeared de novo at the given depth. After transplant, TCR diversity in recipients dropped, and pathologically expanded clonotypes climbed progressively between day 30 and day 180. Broader TCR repertoire diversity after transplant was predicted by Inverse Simpson Index values from donors and from recipients before transplant. The sample size was limited, and because cells were not sorted, the contributions of CD4 and CD8 repertoires could not be separated.

A word on this clone: Its antigen remains undetermined. One base away there is no much larger clone; base qualities are not given.

With the immunoSEQ assay, which is a bias-controlled multiplex PCR relying on V- and J-specific primers, TCR beta CDR3 regions were amplified from genomic DNA. In a second PCR step, a proprietary barcode and Illumina adapter sequences were attached to the CDR3 amplicons. CDR3 libraries were sequenced on an Illumina MiSeq instrument. The original pipeline was this. Export and quality control were performed with immunoSEQ Analyzer 3.0, and downstream analyses were performed with R Bioconductor and Immunarch. Only productive rearrangements in the normalized downsampled data set were used to calculate repertoire metrics. In the normalized cohort, clonotypes with more than 5 templates were defined as pathologically expanded. Repertoire diversity was measured with the Inverse Simpson Index. CMV-specificity analyses were carried out on the non-normalized data set to capture all clonotypes. TCRdb carries this immuneACCESS record with in-frame sequences only. Its versions omit some clonotypes, under half of them owing to an unresolved V gene in the studies checked, with the rest unexplained. V and J calls and clone size are given by that table; D and trimming were obtained from the DNA. The sample profile shows around 11,000 clones; about 51% of them were found once. 13% of the sample is taken by the ten largest.

The time point label of this sample denotes: 100 days after allo-HCT. Recipient blood was collected about 28 days before transplant and at days 30, 100 and 180 after transplant. Nuclei Lysis Solution was used to extract genomic DNA from fresh or cryopreserved unfractionated peripheral blood mononuclear cells. The sample here was peripheral blood mononuclear cells, taken 100 days after allogeneic stem cell transplant. This TCR came from a female patient in her forties or fifties who had an allogeneic stem cell transplant from an unrelated donor, so the T cells may come from the graft donor. Some clones in this sample may be carry-over from other donors' samples.

The DNA reads as follows: TGTGCCAGCAGCTTAGGAACAGGAGAAAATCAGCCCCAGCATTTT. It encodes CASSLGTGENQPQHF. The chain joins TRBV7-8 to TRBJ1-5; TRBD1 could be the D gene, as 5 bases match. The CDR3 runs 15 residues from the cysteine to the phenylalanine. Solely the CDR3 DNA is kept, with 45 bases framed from the first base. V drops 1 base and J drops 4 bases, leaving 11 bases in between. From a lookup of the germline V gene, CDR1 and CDR2 are SGHVS and FQNEAQ.